This T cell receptor (beta chain) was sequenced for a study of T cells in Graves' hyperthyroidism and ophthalmopathy. The sample holds many counts of this clonotype. The antigen is unknown. Researchers took RNA transcripts and amplified the TCR beta CDR3 regions from them. First-round RT-PCR targeting the TCR CDR3 was performed with the HTBI primer set. Via MiXCR, TCRdb re-called the multiplex PCR reads, giving one row per CDR3 protein. The data contain about 840,000 distinct CDR3 sequences, approximately 40% of them singletons. Study outcomes and limitations: With a median lead of about 6.9 months before onset, the model predicted ophthalmopathy.

The CDR3 covers 12 residues. J gave up 3 bases and V 11 bases, and 2 bases lay outside the gene matches. In germline, CDR1 is ENHRY, CDR2 SYGVKD. Sequenced sample: blood. The rearrangement uses TRBV10-3 and TRBJ2-2; 8 nucleotides align to TRBD2. The sequence was obtained from a man between 18 and 35 years old with Graves' hyperthyroidism. CDR3 residues: CAGREDTGELFF. DNA of the CDR3: TGTGCCGGGCGGGAGGACACCGGGGAGCTGTTTTTT.